Listed below are T cell receptor beta chains from one sample, sequenced in a study of blood T cell repertoires in COVID-19. Only in-frame clones appear in the TCRdb table, and some are missing; sequencing was by immunoSEQ multiplex PCR. This table holds hundreds of thousands of clones, approximately 86% found once. Sequencing was done on a sample of PBMCs or T cells enriched from blood (not recorded which). These TCRs come from a young woman who had been exposed to COVID-19. Each CDR3 is given with its conserved first and last residue.

v_call	j_call	cdr3_aa
TRBV11-2	TRBJ1-3	CASSLDHSGNTIYF
TRBV10-1	TRBJ2-7	CASGGLRGGTYEQYF
TRBV2	TRBJ2-1	CASRKTGLAGEQFF
TRBV19	TRBJ1-1	CAITGTSNTEAFF
TRBV9	TRBJ1-3	CASSVTGGDGNTIYF
TRBV5-6	TRBJ2-7	CASSSIDRAAAYEQYF
TRBV25-1	TRBJ2-7	CASSRDRSYEQYF
TRBV5-6	TRBJ1-5	CASNLGGGNQPQHF
TRBV30	TRBJ2-3	CAWTRGYTDTQYF
TRBV14	TRBJ1-1	CASSPGGYSNTEAFF
TRBV30	TRBJ1-1	CAWGRDTEAFF
TRBV18	TRBJ1-1	CASSPLGTGGPEAFF
TRBV6-5	TRBJ1-1	CASSYSVGWNTEAFF
TRBV4-1	TRBJ1-1	CASSQEGSTEAFF
TRBV5-8	TRBJ2-7	CASSFRRGGYEQYF
TRBV2	TRBJ1-2	CASRDYLGTGKATF
TRBV11-3	TRBJ1-2	CASSLGVGWGQNYGYTF
TRBV5-4	TRBJ2-7	CASSLAAGARSYEQYF
TRBV5-1	TRBJ2-7	CASSLLQGTLSYEQYF
TRBV5-1	TRBJ1-2	CASSLATGGGYTF